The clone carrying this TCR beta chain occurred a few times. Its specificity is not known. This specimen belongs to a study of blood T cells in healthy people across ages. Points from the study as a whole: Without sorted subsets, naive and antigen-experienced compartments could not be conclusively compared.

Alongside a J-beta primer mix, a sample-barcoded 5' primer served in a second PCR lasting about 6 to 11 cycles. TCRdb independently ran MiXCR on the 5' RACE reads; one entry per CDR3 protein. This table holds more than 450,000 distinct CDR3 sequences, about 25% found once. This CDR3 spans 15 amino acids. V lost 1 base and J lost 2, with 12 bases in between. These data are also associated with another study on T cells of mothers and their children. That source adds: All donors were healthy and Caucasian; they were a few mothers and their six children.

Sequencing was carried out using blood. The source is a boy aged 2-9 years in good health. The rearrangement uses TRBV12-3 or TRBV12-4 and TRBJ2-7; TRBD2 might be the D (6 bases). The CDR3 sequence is CASSLGSSEPYEQYF. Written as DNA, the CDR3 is TGTGCCAGCAGTTTAGGGTCTAGCGAACCCTACGAGCAGTACTTC.